The T cell receptor (beta chain) described here comes from a study of T-cell reconstitution after alpha-beta-depleted transplantation in children. The authors prepared the TCRbeta library with unique molecular identifiers. TCRdb redid the calling of the PCR reads with MiXCR, one entry per CDR3 protein. The sample has about 410,000 distinct CDR3 sequences, about a fifth seen once. Deletions cut 2 bases from V and 5 bases from J, with 15 bases between. Germline-derived CDR1 and CDR2 are DFQATT and SNEGSKA (reference sequence). The CDR3 sequence is 14 residues long. There are many counts of this clonotype.

This chain connects TRBV20-1 to TRBJ1-1; no reliable D call. Here the sequenced sample was PBMCs from the stem cell graft donor, taken from the stem cell graft. This clonotype originated in a human donor who donated a stem cell graft to a child with acute myeloid leukemia. In nucleotides, the CDR3 is TGCAGTGCTAGAAGGTCGATGGTGGGGACTGAAGCTTTCTTT. Translating it yields CSARRSMVGTEAFF.